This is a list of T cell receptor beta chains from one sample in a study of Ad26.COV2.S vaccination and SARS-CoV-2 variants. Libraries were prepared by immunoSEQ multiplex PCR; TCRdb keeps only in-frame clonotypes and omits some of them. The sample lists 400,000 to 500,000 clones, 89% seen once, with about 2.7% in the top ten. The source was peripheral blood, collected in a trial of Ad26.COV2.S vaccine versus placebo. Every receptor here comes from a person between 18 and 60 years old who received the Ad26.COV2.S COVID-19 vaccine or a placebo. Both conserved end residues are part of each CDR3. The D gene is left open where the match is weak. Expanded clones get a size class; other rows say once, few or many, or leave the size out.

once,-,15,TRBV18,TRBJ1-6,CASSPGSSYNSPLHF,TGTGCCAGCTCACCAGGCAGCTCCTATAATTCACCCCTCCACTTT
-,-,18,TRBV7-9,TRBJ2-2,CASSLAPGRTSNTGELFF,TGTGCCAGCAGCTTGGCGCCGGGACGGACCTCGAACACCGGGGAGCTGTTTTTT
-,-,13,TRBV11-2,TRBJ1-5,CASSLGGGQPQHF,TGTGCCAGCAGCTTAGGAGGCGGGCAGCCCCAGCATTTT
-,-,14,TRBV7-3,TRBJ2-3,CASSVTGGADTQYF,TGTGCCAGCAGCGTAACAGGCGGAGCAGATACGCAGTATTTT
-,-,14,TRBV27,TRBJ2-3,CASTPLGGTDTQYF,TGTGCCAGCACTCCCCTGGGTGGCACAGATACGCAGTATTTT
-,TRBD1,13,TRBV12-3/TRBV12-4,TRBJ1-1,CASSLEGDSEAFF,TGTGCCAGCAGTTTGGAGGGGGACAGTGAAGCTTTCTTT
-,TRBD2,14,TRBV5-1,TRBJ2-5,CASSGAGARETQYF,TGCGCCAGCAGTGGAGCGGGAGCAAGAGAGACCCAGTACTTC
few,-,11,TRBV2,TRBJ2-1,CASKPEGKQFF,TGTGCCAGCAAACCCGAGGGAAAGCAGTTCTTC
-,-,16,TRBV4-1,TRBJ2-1,CASSAGGGQGLLEQFF,TGCGCCAGCAGCGCCGGGGGGGGACAGGGTTTATTAGAGCAGTTCTTC
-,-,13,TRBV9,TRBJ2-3,CASSTGPHDTQYF,TGTGCCAGCAGCACCGGCCCGCATGATACGCAGTATTTT
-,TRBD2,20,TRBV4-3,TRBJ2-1,CASSQLLGLAGGRSYNEQFF,TGCGCCAGCAGCCAACTCTTGGGACTAGCGGGGGGCAGGTCCTACAATGAGCAGTTCTTC
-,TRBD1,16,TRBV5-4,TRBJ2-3,CASSPGQGISRDTQYF,TGTGCCAGCAGCCCGGGACAGGGGATTTCAAGAGATACGCAGTATTTT
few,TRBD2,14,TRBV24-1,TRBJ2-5,CATSDWTSGGTQYF,TGTGCCACCAGTGACTGGACTAGCGGGGGGACCCAGTACTTC
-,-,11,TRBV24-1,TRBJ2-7,CATGNSYEQYF,TGTGCCACCGGGAACTCCTACGAGCAGTACTTC
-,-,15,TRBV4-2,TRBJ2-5,CASSLTSGPGETQYF,TGTGCCAGCAGCCTTACAAGTGGCCCGGGGGAGACCCAGTACTTC
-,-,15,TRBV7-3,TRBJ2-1,CASSPSPGSYNEQFF,TGTGCCAGCAGTCCGTCCCCTGGTTCCTACAATGAGCAGTTCTTC
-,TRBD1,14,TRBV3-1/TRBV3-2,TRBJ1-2,CASSQPDRSLGYTF,TGTGCCAGCAGCCAACCGGACAGGTCGCTGGGCTACACCTTC
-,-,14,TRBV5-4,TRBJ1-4,CASSPPQQHEKLFF,TGTGCCAGCAGCCCGCCTCAACAACATGAAAAACTGTTTTTT
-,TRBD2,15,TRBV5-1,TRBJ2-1,CASSLVLAGYNEQFF,TGCGCCAGCAGCTTGGTACTAGCGGGATACAATGAGCAGTTCTTC
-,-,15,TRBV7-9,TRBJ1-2,CASTPAGGARPGYTF,TGTGCCAGCACCCCGGCCGGGGGTGCCCGTCCCGGCTACACCTTC
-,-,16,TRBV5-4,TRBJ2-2,CASSRAGRRNTGELFF,TGTGCCAGCAGCAGAGCGGGTCGGAGGAACACCGGGGAGCTGTTTTTT
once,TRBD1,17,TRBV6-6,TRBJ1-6,CASSRGTASSYNSPLHF,TGTGCCAGCAGCCGAGGGACAGCGAGCTCCTATAATTCACCCCTCCACTTT
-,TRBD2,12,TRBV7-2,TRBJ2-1,CASSPSGGKQFF,TGTGCCAGCAGCCCCAGCGGGGGAAAGCAGTTCTTC
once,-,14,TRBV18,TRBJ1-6,CASSPLDGHSPLHF,TGTGCCAGCTCACCCTTGGACGGGCATTCACCCCTCCACTTT
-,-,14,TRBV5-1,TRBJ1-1,CASSSQGGGTEAFF,TGCGCCAGCAGCTCACAGGGTGGGGGGACTGAAGCTTTCTTT
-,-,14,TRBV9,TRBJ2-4,CASSVDPGADIQYF,TGTGCCAGCAGCGTAGATCCAGGGGCGGACATTCAGTACTTC
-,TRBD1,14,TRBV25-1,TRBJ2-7,CASSESGGSYEQYF,TGTGCCAGCAGTGAATCAGGGGGCAGCTACGAGCAGTACTTC
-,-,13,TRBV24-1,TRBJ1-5,CATSDYQSQPQHF,TGTGCCACCAGTGATTACCAGTCTCAGCCCCAGCATTTT
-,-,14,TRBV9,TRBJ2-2,CASRGAPNTGELFF,TGTGCCAGTCGGGGGGCCCCGAACACCGGGGAGCTGTTTTTT
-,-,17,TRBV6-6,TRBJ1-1,CASSRPPHAEMNTEAFF,TGTGCCAGCAGCCGACCCCCCCACGCAGAGATGAACACTGAAGCTTTCTTT
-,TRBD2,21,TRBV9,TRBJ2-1,CASSVSGQGLAGTSSYNEQFF,TGTGCCAGCAGCGTTAGTGGCCAGGGACTAGCGGGGACAAGCTCCTACAATGAGCAGTTCTTC
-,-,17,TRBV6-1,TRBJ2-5,CASSESLRGVWWETQYF,TGTGCCAGCAGTGAATCATTAAGGGGGGTTTGGTGGGAGACCCAGTACTTC
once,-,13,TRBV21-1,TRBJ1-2,CASSKDVIYGYTF,TGTGCCAGCAGCAAAGACGTTATCTATGGCTACACCTTC
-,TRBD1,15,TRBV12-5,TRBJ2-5,CASAWGQLYQETQYF,TGTGCTAGTGCCTGGGGACAGCTGTACCAAGAGACCCAGTACTTC
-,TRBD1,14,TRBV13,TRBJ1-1,CASSLGQGGTEAFF,TGTGCCAGCAGCCTTGGACAGGGAGGGACTGAAGCTTTCTTT
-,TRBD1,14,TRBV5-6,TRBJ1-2,CASSPQGAWYGYTF,TGTGCCAGCAGCCCCCAGGGGGCCTGGTATGGCTACACCTTC
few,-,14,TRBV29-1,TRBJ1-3,CSVSTWRIPGTIYF,TGCAGCGTCTCAACCTGGAGAATTCCAGGGACCATATATTTT
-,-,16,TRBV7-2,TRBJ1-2,CASSSDGLLALYGYTF,TGTGCCAGCAGCTCCGACGGACTCCTCGCCCTTTATGGCTACACCTTC
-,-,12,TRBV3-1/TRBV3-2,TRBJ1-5,CASKRQDQPQHF,TGTGCCAGCAAACGACAGGATCAGCCCCAGCATTTT
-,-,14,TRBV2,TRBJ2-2,CASSRTRNTGELFF,TGTGCCAGCAGCCGGACCAGGAACACCGGGGAGCTGTTTTTT
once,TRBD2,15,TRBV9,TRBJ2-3,CASSVAGGSTDTQYF,TGTGCCAGCAGCGTAGCGGGGGGGAGCACAGATACGCAGTATTTT
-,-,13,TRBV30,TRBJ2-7,CACSTWHPYEQYF,TGTGCCTGCTCCACCTGGCACCCCTACGAGCAGTACTTC
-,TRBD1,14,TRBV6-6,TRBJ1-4,CASARTGGGEKLFF,TGTGCCAGCGCAAGGACAGGGGGTGGTGAAAAACTGTTTTTT
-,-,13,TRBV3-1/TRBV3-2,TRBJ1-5,CASSQDRDQPQHF,TGTGCCAGCAGCCAAGACAGGGATCAGCCCCAGCATTTT
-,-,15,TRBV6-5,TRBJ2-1,CASRRSGGSYNEQFF,TGTGCCAGCAGGAGATCGGGCGGTTCCTACAATGAGCAGTTCTTC
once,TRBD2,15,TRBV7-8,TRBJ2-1,CASSMGTSGGMEQFF,TGTGCCAGCAGCATGGGGACTAGTGGGGGGATGGAGCAGTTCTTC
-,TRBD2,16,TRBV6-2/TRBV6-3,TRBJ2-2,CASSPYSGSYGGELFF,TGTGCCAGCAGTCCCTATAGCGGGAGTTATGGCGGGGAGCTGTTTTTT
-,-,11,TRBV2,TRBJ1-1,CASSLTGEAFF,TGTGCCAGCAGTTTGACAGGCGAAGCTTTCTTT
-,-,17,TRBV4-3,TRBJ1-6,CASSQVTGTPYNSPLHF,TGCGCCAGCAGCCAAGTAACAGGGACTCCCTATAATTCACCCCTCCACTTT
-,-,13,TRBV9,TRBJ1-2,CASTPGHIYGYTF,TGTGCCAGCACTCCAGGACACATCTATGGCTACACCTTC
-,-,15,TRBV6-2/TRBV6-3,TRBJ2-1,CASSLRQFSYNEQFF,TGTGCCAGCAGTTTGAGGCAGTTCTCCTACAATGAGCAGTTCTTC
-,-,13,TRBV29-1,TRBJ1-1,CSVVLIISTEAFF,TGCAGCGTTGTTCTGATCATTTCCACTGAAGCTTTCTTT
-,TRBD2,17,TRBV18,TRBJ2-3,CASSPSVGLTGTDTQYF,TGTGCCAGCTCACCATCGGTGGGACTAACCGGCACAGATACGCAGTATTTT
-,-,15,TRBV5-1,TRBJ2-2,CASSFNGINTGELFF,TGCGCCAGCAGCTTCAACGGAATAAACACCGGGGAGCTGTTTTTT
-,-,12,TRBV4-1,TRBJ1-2,CASSGSGYGYTF,TGCGCCAGCAGCGGATCGGGGTATGGCTACACCTTC